This T cell receptor beta chain is drawn from a study of blood T cell repertoires in COVID-19. Here immunoSEQ multiplex PCR was the method, and the copy in TCRdb shows in-frame clones only, minus some. The sample records some 140,000 clones, just under 85% being singletons. V lost 0 bases and J 4 bases, leaving 12 bases between the germline ends. The CDR3 runs 15 residues. From germline, CDR1 is MNHEY and CDR2 SVGAGI. This TCR came from a man aged 45 to 65 who had recovered from COVID-19. The V call is TRBV6-5, the J call TRBJ1-2; D might be TRBD1 (5 bases). The sequenced material came from PBMCs or T cells enriched from blood (not recorded which). CDR3: CASSYSRQGGYGYTF. Written as DNA, the CDR3 is TGTGCCAGCAGTTACTCGAGGCAGGGAGGCTATGGCTACACCTTC.